This T cell receptor (beta chain) was observed in a study of T cell responses to AZD1222 COVID-19 vaccine. Regarding the study as a whole: Most donors were white British and more were female, and clonal diversity was possibly underestimated. The study identified only 6 or 7 AZD1222 recipients as seropositive at baseline. Close to half of all spike-specific TCRs reportedly target regions of the variants that are unmutated.

Details on this clone: Its antigen is undetermined.

Assay: immunoSEQ multiplex PCR; the TCRdb copy retains only in-frame clones and omits some. The repertoire holds about 140,000 clones, around 90% seen once, with about 5% in the top ten. Trimming stripped 0 bases from V and 11 bases from J, with 8 bases between. The CDR3 has 11 residues. In germline, CDR1 is MNHNS, CDR2 SASEGT. V and J are TRBV6-1 and TRBJ2-7; D is perhaps TRBD2 (6 bases). This TCR derives from an adult in good health. Material: peripheral blood, obtained on day 0 of AZD1222 vaccination. CDR3 nucleotides: TGTGCCAGCAGTGAAGCATGGGGGGAGTACTTC. Encoded protein: CASSEAWGEYF.